This T cell receptor (beta chain) was observed in a study of identical twins. Findings and limits, study-wide: Out-of-frame alpha sequences shared by twins showed excess low generation probability.

CDR1 is MNHEY and CDR2 is SMNVEV in the germline V gene (reference sequence). CDR3 length equals 15 residues. The trim removed 5 bases at V and 4 bases at J, leaving 10 bases unmatched. TCRdb re-called the 5' RACE reads through MiXCR, storing one row per CDR3 protein. Of about 890,000 distinct CDR3 sequences detected, approximately 13% appear once; the ten largest clones hold about 1.5%. Concerning this clonotype: Its antigen is still unknown.

These records were also assigned to another study, of yellow fever vaccine responses in identical twins.

The clonotype comes from a young woman in good health. The chain links TRBV27 to TRBJ1-2, with 7 bases lining up with TRBD1. The specimen sequenced was PBMCs. CDR3 nucleotides: TGTGCCAGCAGTCCGCGGGACAGACCAATCTATGGCTACACCTTC. As protein: CASSPRDRPIYGYTF.